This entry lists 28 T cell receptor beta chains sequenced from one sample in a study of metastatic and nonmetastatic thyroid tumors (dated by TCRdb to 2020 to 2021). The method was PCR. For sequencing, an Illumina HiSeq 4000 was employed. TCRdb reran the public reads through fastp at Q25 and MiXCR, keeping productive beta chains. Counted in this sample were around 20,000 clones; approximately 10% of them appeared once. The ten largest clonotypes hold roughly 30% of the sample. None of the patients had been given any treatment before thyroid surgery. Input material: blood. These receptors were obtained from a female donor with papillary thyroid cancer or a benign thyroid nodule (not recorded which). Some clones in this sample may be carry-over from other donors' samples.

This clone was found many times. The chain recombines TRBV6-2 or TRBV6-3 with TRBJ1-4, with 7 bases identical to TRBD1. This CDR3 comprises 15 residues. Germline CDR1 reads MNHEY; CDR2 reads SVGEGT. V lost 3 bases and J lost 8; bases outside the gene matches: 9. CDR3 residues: CASSYSDRAKEKLFF. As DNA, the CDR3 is TGTGCCAGCAGTTATTCCGACAGGGCGAAAGAAAAACTGTTTTTT.

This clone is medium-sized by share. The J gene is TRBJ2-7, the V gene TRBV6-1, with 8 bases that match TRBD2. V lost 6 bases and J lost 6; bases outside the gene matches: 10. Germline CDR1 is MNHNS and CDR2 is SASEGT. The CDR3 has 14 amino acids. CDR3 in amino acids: CASSPGTSGSEQYF. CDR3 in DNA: TGTGCCAGCAGCCCCGGGACTAGTGGATCCGAGCAGTACTTC.

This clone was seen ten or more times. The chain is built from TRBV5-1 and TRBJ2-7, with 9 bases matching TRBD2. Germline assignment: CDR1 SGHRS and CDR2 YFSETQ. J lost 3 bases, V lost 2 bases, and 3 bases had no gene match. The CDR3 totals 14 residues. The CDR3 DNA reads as TGCGCCAGCAGCTTAAGACTAGCGGACTACGAGCAGTACTTC. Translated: CASSLRLADYEQYF.

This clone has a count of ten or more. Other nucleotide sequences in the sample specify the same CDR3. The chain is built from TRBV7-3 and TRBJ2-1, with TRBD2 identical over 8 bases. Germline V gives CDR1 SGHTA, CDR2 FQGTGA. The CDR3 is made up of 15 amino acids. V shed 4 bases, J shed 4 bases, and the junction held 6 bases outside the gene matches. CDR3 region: CASSSLAGVYNEQFF. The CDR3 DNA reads TGTGCCAGCAGCTCGCTAGCGGGCGTATACAATGAGCAGTTCTTC.

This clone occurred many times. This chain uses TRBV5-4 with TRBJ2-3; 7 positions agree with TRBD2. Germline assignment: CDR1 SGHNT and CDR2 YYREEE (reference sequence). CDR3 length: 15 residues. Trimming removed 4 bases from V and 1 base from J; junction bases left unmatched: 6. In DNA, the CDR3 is TGTGCCAGCAGCCACCGGGACTACCGCACAGATACGCAGTATTTT. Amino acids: CASSHRDYRTDTQYF.

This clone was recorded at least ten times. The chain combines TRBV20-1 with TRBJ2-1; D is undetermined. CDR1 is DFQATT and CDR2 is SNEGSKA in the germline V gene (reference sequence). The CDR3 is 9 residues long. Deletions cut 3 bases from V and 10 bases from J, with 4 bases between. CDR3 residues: CSASWEQFF. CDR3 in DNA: TGCAGTGCTAGTTGGGAGCAGTTCTTC.

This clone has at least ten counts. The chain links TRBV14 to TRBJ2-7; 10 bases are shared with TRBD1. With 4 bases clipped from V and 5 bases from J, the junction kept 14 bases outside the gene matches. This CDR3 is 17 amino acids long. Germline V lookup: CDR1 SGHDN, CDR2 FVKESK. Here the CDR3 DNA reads TGTGCCAGCAGCCGCTATACAGTGGGACAGGGGATCAACGAGCAGTACTTC. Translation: CASSRYTVGQGINEQYF.

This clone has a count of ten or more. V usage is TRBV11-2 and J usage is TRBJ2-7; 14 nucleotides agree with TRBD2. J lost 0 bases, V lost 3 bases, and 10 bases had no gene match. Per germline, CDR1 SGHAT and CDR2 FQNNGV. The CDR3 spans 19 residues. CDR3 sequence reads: CASSFWTSGRRKGSYEQYF. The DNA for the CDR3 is TGTGCCAGCAGCTTCTGGACTAGCGGGAGGAGGAAGGGCTCCTACGAGCAGTACTTC.

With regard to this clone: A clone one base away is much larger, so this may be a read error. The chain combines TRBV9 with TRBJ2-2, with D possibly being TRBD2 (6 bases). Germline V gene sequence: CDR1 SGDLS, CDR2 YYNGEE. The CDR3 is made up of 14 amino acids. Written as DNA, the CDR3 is TGTGCCAGCAGCGTAGGGGTAAATGGCGGGGATCTGTTTTTT. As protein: CASSVGVNGGDLFF.

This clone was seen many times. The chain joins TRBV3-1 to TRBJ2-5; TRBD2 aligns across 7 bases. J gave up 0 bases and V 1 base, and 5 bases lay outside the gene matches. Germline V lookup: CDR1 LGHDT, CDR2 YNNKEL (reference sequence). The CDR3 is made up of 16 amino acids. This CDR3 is CASSQGGTTNQETQYF. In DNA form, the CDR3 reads TGTGCCAGCAGCCAAGGAGGGACTACCAACCAAGAGACCCAGTACTTC.

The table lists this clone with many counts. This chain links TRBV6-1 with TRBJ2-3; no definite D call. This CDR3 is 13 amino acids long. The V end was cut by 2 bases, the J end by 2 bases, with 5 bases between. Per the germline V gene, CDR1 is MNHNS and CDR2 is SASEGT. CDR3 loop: CASSEIFTDTQYF. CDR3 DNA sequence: TGTGCCAGCAGTGAAATATTCACAGATACGCAGTATTTT.

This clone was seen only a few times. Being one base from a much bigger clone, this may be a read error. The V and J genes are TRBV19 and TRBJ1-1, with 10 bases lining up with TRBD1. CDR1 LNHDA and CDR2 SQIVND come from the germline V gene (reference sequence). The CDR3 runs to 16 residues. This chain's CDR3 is CSSSTPTGGVNTEAFF. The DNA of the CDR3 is TGTTCCAGTAGCACTCCGACAGGGGGCGTGAACACTGAAGCTTTCTTT.

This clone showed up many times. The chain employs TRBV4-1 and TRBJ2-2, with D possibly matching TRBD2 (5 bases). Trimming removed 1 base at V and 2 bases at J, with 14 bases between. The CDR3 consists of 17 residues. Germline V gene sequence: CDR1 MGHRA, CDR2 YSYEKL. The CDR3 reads CASSQVGLASNTGELFF. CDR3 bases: TGCGCCAGCAGCCAAGTTGGGCTAGCTTCCAACACCGGGGAGCTGTTTTTT.

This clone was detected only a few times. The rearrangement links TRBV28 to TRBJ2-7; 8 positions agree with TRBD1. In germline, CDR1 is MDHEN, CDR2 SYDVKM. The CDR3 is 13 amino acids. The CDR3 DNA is TGTGAAAGCAGTCGGACAGGGCTTTACGAGCAGTACTTC. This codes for CESSRTGLYEQYF.

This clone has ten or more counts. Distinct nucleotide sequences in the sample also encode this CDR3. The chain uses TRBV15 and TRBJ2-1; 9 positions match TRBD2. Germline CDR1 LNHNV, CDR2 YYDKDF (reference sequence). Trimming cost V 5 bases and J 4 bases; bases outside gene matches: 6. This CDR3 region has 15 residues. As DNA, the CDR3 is TGTGCCACCAGCCCAAGAGCGGGAGGTTACAATGAGCAGTTCTTC. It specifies CATSPRAGGYNEQFF. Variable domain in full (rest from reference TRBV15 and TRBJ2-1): DAMVIQNPRYQVTQFGKPVTLSCSQTLNHNVMYWYQQKSSQAPKLLFHYYDKDFNNEADTPDNFQSRRPNTSFCFLDIRSPGLGDTAMYLCATSPRAGGYNEQFFGPGTRLTVL.

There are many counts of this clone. CDR3 sequence reads: CASSPTGYQETQYF. CDR3 DNA sequence: TGTGCCAGCAGTCCGACAGGGTACCAAGAGACCCAGTACTTC. V and J are TRBV6-2 or TRBV6-3 and TRBJ2-5; 7 nucleotides match TRBD1. Germline loops: CDR1 MNHEY, CDR2 SVGEGT. The CDR3 covers 14 residues. Trimming cost V 5 bases and J 0 bases; bases outside gene matches: 3.

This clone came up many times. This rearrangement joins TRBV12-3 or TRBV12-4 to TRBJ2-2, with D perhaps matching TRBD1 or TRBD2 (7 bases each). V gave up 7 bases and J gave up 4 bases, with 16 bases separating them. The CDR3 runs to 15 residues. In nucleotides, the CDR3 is TGTGCCAGCAAAAGGCAGGGGGGGGGCACCGGGGAGCTGTTTTTT. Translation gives CASKRQGGGTGELFF.

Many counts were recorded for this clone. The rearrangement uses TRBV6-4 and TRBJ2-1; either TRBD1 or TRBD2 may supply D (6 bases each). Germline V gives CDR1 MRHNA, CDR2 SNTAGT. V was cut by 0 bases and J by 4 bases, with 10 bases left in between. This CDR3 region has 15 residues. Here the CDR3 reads CASSDSEGGYNEQFF. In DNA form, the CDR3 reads TGTGCCAGCAGTGACTCGGAGGGGGGATACAATGAGCAGTTCTTC.

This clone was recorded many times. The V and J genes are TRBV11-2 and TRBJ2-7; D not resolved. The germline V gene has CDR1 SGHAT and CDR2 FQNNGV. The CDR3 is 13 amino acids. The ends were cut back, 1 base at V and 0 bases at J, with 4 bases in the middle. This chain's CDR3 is CASSLASSYEQYF. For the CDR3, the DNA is TGTGCCAGCAGCTTAGCATCCTCCTACGAGCAGTACTTC. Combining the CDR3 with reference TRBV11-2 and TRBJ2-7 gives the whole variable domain EAGVAQSPRYKIIEKRQSVAFWCNPISGHATLYWYQQILGQGPKLLIQFQNNGVVDDSQLPKDRFSAERLKGVDSTLKIQPAKLEDSAVYLCASSLASSYEQYFGPGTRLTVT.

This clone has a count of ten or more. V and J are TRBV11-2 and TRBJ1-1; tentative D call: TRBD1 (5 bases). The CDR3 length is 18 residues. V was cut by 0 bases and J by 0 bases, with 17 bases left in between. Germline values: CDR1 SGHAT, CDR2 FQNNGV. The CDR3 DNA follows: TGTGCCAGCAGCTTAGACCCCAGGGTTTCTCTTATGAACACTGAAGCTTTCTTT. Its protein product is CASSLDPRVSLMNTEAFF.

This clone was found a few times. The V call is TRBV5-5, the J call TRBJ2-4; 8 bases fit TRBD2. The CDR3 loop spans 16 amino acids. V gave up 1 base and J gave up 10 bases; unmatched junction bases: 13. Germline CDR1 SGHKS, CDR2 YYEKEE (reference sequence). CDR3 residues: CASSLQRGNAWGIQYF. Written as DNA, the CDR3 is TGTGCCAGCAGCTTGCAGCGGGGGAACGCCTGGGGAATTCAGTACTTC.

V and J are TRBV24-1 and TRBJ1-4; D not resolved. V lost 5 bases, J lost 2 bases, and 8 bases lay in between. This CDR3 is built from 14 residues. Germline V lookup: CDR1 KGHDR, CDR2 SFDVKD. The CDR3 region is CATSVGSTNEKLFF. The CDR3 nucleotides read TGTGCCACCAGTGTGGGGAGCACTAATGAAAAACTGTTTTTT.

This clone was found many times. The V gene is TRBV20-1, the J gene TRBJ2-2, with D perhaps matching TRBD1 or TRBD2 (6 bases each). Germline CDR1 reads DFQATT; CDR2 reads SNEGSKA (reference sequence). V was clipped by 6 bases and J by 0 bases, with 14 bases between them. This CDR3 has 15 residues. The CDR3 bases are TGCAGTGCAAGGGGGGCACGGACGAACACCGGGGAGCTGTTTTTT. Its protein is CSARGARTNTGELFF.

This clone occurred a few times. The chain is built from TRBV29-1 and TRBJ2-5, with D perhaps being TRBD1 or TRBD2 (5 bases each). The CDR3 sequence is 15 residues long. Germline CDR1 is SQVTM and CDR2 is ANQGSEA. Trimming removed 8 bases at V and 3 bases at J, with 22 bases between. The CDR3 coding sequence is TGCAGCTCTGCCTCGGCCAGGGAGAACGAAGAGACCCAGTACTTC. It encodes CSSASARENEETQYF.

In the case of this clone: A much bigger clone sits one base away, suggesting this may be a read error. The CDR3 sequence: CSYSRTSGKEETQYF. The CDR3 DNA reads TGCAGCTACTCACGGACTAGCGGGAAAGAAGAGACCCAGTACTTC. The rearrangement links TRBV20-1 to TRBJ2-5; 12 nucleotides line up with TRBD2. This CDR3 has 15 amino acids. Germline V CDR1 and CDR2: DFQATT, SNEGSKA (reference sequence).

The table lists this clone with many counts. The CDR3 reads CASSFAAGGSEAFF. The CDR3 nucleotides read TGTGCCAGCAGCTTTGCCGCAGGGGGCTCTGAAGCTTTCTTT. This rearrangement joins TRBV7-2 to TRBJ1-1; 8 positions match TRBD1. The V and J ends lost 3 bases and 6 bases, in that order; junction bases with no gene match: 6. CDR1 and CDR2 (germline): SGHTA, FQGNSA. The CDR3 loop spans 14 amino acids.

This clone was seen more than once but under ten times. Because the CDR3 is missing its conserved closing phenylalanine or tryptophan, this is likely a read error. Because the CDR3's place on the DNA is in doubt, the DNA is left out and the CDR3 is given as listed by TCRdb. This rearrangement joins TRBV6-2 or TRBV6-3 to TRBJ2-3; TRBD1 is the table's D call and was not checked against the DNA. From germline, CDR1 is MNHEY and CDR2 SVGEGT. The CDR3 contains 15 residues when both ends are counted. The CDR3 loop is CASSLAPDVTDTRYL.

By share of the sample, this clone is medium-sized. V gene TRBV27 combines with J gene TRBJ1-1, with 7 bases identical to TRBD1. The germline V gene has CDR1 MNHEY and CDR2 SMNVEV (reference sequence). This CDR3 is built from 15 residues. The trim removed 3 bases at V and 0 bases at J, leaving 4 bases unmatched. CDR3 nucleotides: TGTGCCAGCAGTTTCTCGGGACAGATGAACACTGAAGCTTTCTTT. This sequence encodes CASSFSGQMNTEAFF.